Presented here are 5 T cell receptor beta chains from one specimen sequenced in a study of control samples from healthy donors and cancer patients (dated by TCRdb to about 2020). Libraries were made using the immunoSEQ multiplex PCR assay. The clones in this table, taken by TCRdb from immuneACCESS, are in-frame only. Not every clone is retained; where verified, under half of the shortfall comes from an unresolved V gene, and the cause of the rest is unknown. The sample table contains fewer than 200,000 clones; only one count was recorded for around 88% of them. Roughly 5% of the sample rests with the top ten. What was sequenced was blood. These receptor sequences come from a woman under 40 in good health.

The chain recombines TRBV11-3 with TRBJ2-1, with 11 positions matching TRBD1. Trimming cost V 5 bases and J 6 bases; bases outside gene matches: 6. This CDR3 comprises 15 residues. The germline V gene encodes CDR1 SGHNT and CDR2 YENEEA. The CDR3 is CASSPRTGGFNEQFF. The CDR3 DNA sequence: TGTGCCAGCAGCCCGAGGACAGGGGGCTTCAATGAGCAGTTCTTC.

The chain is built from TRBV20-1 and TRBJ2-7; possibly TRBD2 for D (5 bases). The germline gives CDR1 DFQATT, CDR2 SNEGSKA (reference sequence). The V and J ends lost 3 bases and 3 bases respectively, with 15 bases between them. The CDR3 covers 14 residues. CDR3 residues: CSASTRGLGYEQYF. In DNA, the CDR3 is TGCAGTGCTAGTACGCGAGGGCTCGGCTACGAGCAGTACTTC.

The CDR3 loop is CATTTTSTDTQYF. CDR3 bases: TGTGCCACCACGACTACCTCCACAGATACGCAGTATTTT. The chain joins TRBV6-5 to TRBJ2-3; D possibly corresponds to TRBD2 (5 bases). Germline V gene sequence: CDR1 MNHEY, CDR2 SVGAGI. V lost 10 bases and J lost 2, with 13 bases in between. This CDR3 has 13 residues.

The chain has TRBV28 and TRBJ2-7, with D hard to call. Germline V gene data show CDR1 as MDHEN and CDR2 as SYDVKM. The CDR3 covers 12 residues. V gave up 5 bases and J gave up 6 bases, with 11 bases separating them. CDR3 loop: CASSTHKGEQYF. Written as DNA, the CDR3 is TGTGCCAGCAGTACCCACAAGGGCGAGCAGTACTTC.

In this sample, this clone turned up a few times. V is TRBV7-9 and J is TRBJ1-5, with 8 bases that match TRBD1. Trimming cost V 5 bases and J 4 bases; bases outside gene matches: 7. CDR1 is SEHNR and CDR2 is FQNEAQ in the germline V gene (reference sequence). This CDR3 is 15 amino acids long. CDR3 sequence: CASSQTGGENQPQHF. CDR3 nucleotide sequence: TGTGCCAGCAGCCAAACAGGGGGTGAGAATCAGCCCCAGCATTTT. The entire variable domain, with the rest obtained from reference TRBV7-9 and TRBJ1-5, is as follows: DTGVSQNPRHKITKRGQNVTFRCDPISEHNRLYWYRQTLGQGPEFLTYFQNEAQLEKSRLLSDRFSAERPKGSFSTLEIQRTEQGDSAMYLCASSQTGGENQPQHFGDGTRLSIL.